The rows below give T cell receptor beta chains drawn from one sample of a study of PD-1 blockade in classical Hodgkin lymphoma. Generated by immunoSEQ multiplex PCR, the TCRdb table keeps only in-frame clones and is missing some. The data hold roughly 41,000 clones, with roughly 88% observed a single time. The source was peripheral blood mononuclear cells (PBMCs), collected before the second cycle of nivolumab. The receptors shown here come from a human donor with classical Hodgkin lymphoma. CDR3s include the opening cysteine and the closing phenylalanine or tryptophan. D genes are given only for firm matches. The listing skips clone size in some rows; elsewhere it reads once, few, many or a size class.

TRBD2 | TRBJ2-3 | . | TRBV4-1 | TGCGCCAGCAGCCAAGGGCTAGCGGATCGAGATACGCAGTATTTT | CASSQGLADRDTQYF
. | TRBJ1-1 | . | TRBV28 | TGTGCCAGCAGTGGGATAGAGCGGGAGAACACTGAAGCTTTCTTT | CASSGIERENTEAFF
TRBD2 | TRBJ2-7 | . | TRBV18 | TGTGCCAGCTCACCAATTCCCGGGACTAGCGGGACCTACGAGCAGTACTTC | CASSPIPGTSGTYEQYF
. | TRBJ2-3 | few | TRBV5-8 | TGTGCCAGCAGCTGGACGCCCCTCACAGATACGCAGTATTTT | CASSWTPLTDTQYF
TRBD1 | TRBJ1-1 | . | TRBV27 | TGTGCCAGCGGCCGGGACAGGGCTAAAAATGCTTTCTTT | CASGRDRAKNAFF
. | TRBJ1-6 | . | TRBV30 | TGTGCCTGGAGTGTGGGGGTAGGGGACTTACCCCTCCACTTT | CAWSVGVGDLPLHF
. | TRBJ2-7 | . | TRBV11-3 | TGTGCCAGCAGCCCGATGGAGGGAGCATTCGAGCAGTACTTC | CASSPMEGAFEQYF
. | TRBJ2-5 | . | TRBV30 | TGTGCCTGGAGTGTAGGTCTTATGGGGGAGACCCAGTACTTC | CAWSVGLMGETQYF
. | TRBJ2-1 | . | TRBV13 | TGTGCCAGCAGCCTATATCCCGGGACCCAGCAGTTCTTC | CASSLYPGTQQFF
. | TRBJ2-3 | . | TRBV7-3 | TGTGCCAGCAGCTTAGGGCTGAGAGGCACAGATACGCAGTATTTT | CASSLGLRGTDTQYF
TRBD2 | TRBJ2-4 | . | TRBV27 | TGTGCCAGTAGTGATGGGGCTAGCGGGAGACAAAACATTCAGTACTTC | CASSDGASGRQNIQYF
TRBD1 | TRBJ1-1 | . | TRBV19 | TGTGCCAGCGGCCGGGGGACAGGGGATGGTACTGAAGCTTTCTTT | CASGRGTGDGTEAFF
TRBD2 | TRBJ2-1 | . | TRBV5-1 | TGCGCCAGCAGTCTGGGACTAGCGGGAATCAATGAGCAGTTCTTC | CASSLGLAGINEQFF
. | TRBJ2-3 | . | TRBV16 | TGTGCCAGCAGCCAATCCTACGGGGGAGAGGTAGATACGCAGTATTTT | CASSQSYGGEVDTQYF